This TCR beta chain was found in a study of technical replicates of blood from several donors. The repertoire was sequenced with immunoSEQ multiplex PCR; TCRdb's copy has only in-frame clones and lacks some. The table has 95,000 or so clones, 95% seen once. The origin of this receptor is a human donor in good health. The sequenced sample was T cells isolated from PBMCs.

The CDR3, as DNA: TGTGCCAGCAGTGACTTTTGGGGGGACAGGGGCAATGAGCAGTTCTTC. Translated, it gives CASSDFWGDRGNEQFF. V gene TRBV2 combines with J gene TRBJ2-1; 10 bases align to TRBD1. Trimming cost V 3 bases and J 6 bases; bases outside gene matches: 8. The CDR3 is 16 amino acids. Germline lookup yields CDR1 SNHLY and CDR2 FYNNEI.